Below, 11 T cell receptor beta chains from the same sample are listed, as sequenced in a study of shared clonotypes between healthy human individuals. Assay: immunoSEQ multiplex PCR; the TCRdb copy retains only in-frame clones and omits some. The sample records under 1,100,000 clones, around three quarters being singletons. Input material: memory CD4+ T cells from PBMCs. The sample's subset: CD45RA-negative fraction. Receptors were obtained from a man younger than 35 in good health. Some clones in this sample may be carry-over from other donors' samples.

V gene TRBV2 combines with J gene TRBJ1-2; no clear D gene. Looked up from germline, CDR1 is SNHLY and CDR2 is FYNNEI. With 0 bases removed from V and 8 bases from J, the gap between germline ends came to 7 bases. The CDR3 is 12 amino acids. The CDR3 DNA is TGTGCCAGCAGTGAAGCGCTAGGAGGCTACACCTTC. Residues: CASSEALGGYTF.

A word on this clone: This likely traces to a read error, being one base from a far larger clone. This chain links TRBV4-1 with TRBJ2-7; D may match TRBD1 or TRBD2 (5 bases each). The V gene's germline CDR1 is MGHRA and CDR2 YSYEKL. There are 13 residues in the CDR3. CDR3: CTSSRDPTYEQYF. DNA for the CDR3: TGCACCAGTTCCCGGGACCCAACCTACGAGCAGTACTTC.

Concerning this clone: Other nucleotide sequences from this sample produce the same CDR3. The rearrangement uses TRBV30 and TRBJ1-5; D is undetermined. The CDR3 contains 14 residues. Germline V gene sequence: CDR1 GTSNPN, CDR2 SVGIG (reference sequence). V lost 0 bases, J lost 8 bases, and 14 bases lay in between. The CDR3 DNA reads TGTGCCTGGAGTGTTATCGGCTTCCTCAAGCCCCAGCATTTT. It encodes CAWSVIGFLKPQHF.

The chain links TRBV15 to TRBJ1-4; a possible D gene is TRBD1 (5 bases). The germline gives CDR1 LNHNV, CDR2 YYDKDF (reference sequence). The CDR3 totals 13 residues. Trimming took 0 bases from V and 15 from J, leaving 14 bases between them. Here the CDR3 DNA reads TGTGCCACCAGCAGAGACCCAACGGGGGGGGTGTTTTTT. It encodes CATSRDPTGGVFF. Looking up the rest from reference TRBV15 and TRBJ1-4 gives the full variable domain: DAMVIQNPRYQVTQFGKPVTLSCSQTLNHNVMYWYQQKSSQAPKLLFHYYDKDFNNEADTPDNFQSRRPNTSFCFLDIRSPGLGDTAMYLCATSRDPTGGVFFGSGTQLSVL.

The chain has TRBV28 and TRBJ2-3; TRBD1 or TRBD2 may be the D gene (6 bases each). The V gene's germline CDR1 is MDHEN and CDR2 SYDVKM. CDR3 length: 16 amino acids. V was clipped by 1 base and J by 1 base, with 12 bases between them. Here the CDR3 reads CASSLSGGGGTDTQYF. In DNA, the CDR3 is TGTGCCAGCAGTTTATCCGGGGGCGGAGGCACAGATACGCAGTATTTT.

With respect to this clone: The same CDR3 is also encoded by other DNA sequences in this sample. The chain links TRBV28 to TRBJ1-4; D remains ambiguous. Germline assignment: CDR1 MDHEN and CDR2 SYDVKM. The CDR3 runs to 11 residues. V lost 2 bases to trimming and J lost 5 bases, with 0 bases between them. CDR3 region: CASSLNEKLFF. The CDR3 DNA sequence: TGTGCCAGCAGTTTAAATGAAAAACTGTTTTTT.

The rearrangement links TRBV9 to TRBJ2-3, with 9 bases fitting TRBD2. CDR3 size: 15 residues. The V and J ends lost 3 bases and 0 bases, in that order; junction bases with no gene match: 2. The germline CDR1 and CDR2 sequences are SGDLS and YYNGEE. The chain's CDR3 is CASSGSGRSTDTQYF. CDR3 bases: TGTGCCAGCAGCGGTAGCGGGAGAAGCACAGATACGCAGTATTTT.

The gene calls are TRBV9 and TRBJ2-3; TRBD2 aligns across 8 bases. Germline V gene data show CDR1 as SGDLS and CDR2 as YYNGEE. This CDR3 spans 15 amino acids. With 5 bases clipped from V and 7 bases from J, the junction kept 12 bases outside the gene matches. CDR3 nucleotide sequence: TGTGCCAGCAGTTACGCCGGGAGGGGGTTGTATACGCAGTATTTT. Its translation: CASSYAGRGLYTQYF.

The chain has TRBV28 and TRBJ1-5, with 7 bases fitting TRBD1. CDR3 size: 17 residues. The J segment lost 0 bases and the V segment lost 6 bases, leaving 11 bases of the junction unmatched. Germline V gene sequence: CDR1 MDHEN, CDR2 SYDVKM. In DNA form, the CDR3 reads TGTGCCAGCAGGGACGGACAGGACACATATAGCAATCAGCCCCAGCATTTT. This encodes CASRDGQDTYSNQPQHF.

This clone appeared a few times. The chain joins TRBV27 to TRBJ1-1; D unresolved. CDR3 length: 14 amino acids. V was trimmed by 3 bases and J by 4 bases, leaving 12 bases between them. Looked up from germline, CDR1 is MNHEY and CDR2 is SMNVEV (reference sequence). This CDR3 is CASSFSGRPTEAFF. CDR3 nucleotide sequence: TGTGCCAGCAGTTTTAGTGGGCGGCCCACTGAAGCTTTCTTT.

This sequence joins TRBV6-1 and TRBJ1-1, with D possibly matching TRBD1 (5 bases). The ends were cut back, 8 bases at V and 5 bases at J, with 12 bases in the middle. Germline-derived CDR1 and CDR2 are MNHNS and SASEGT. The length of the CDR3 is 12 residues. CDR3 sequence reads: CASGHRGTEAFF. CDR3 in DNA: TGTGCCAGCGGGCACCGGGGGACTGAAGCTTTCTTT.